This T cell receptor (beta chain) was captured in a study of cytomegalovirus exposure and HLA in healthy donors. Sequenced by immunoSEQ multiplex PCR; TCRdb stores in-frame clones only, minus some. The sample shows 300,000 or so clones, roughly 90% of them seen only once. V shed 4 bases and J 2 bases; nucleotides not matched to a gene: 3. The V gene's germline CDR1 is LNHDA and CDR2 SQIVND (reference sequence). The CDR3 totals 16 residues. Sequencing used PBMCs. The chain combines TRBV19 with TRBJ1-6, with TRBD1 matching over 9 bases. This receptor was taken from a man aged 30 to 45 in good health and CMV-seronegative. CDR3 coding DNA: TGTGCCAGTAGTACCCGGACAGGGGCCTATAATTCACCCCTCCACTTT. Translated, it gives CASSTRTGAYNSPLHF. Combining the CDR3 with reference TRBV19 and TRBJ1-6 gives the whole variable domain DGGITQSPKYLFRKEGQNVTLSCEQNLNHDAMYWYRQDPGQGLRLIYYSQIVNDFQKGDIAEGYSVSREKKESFPLTVTSAQKNPTAFYLCASSTRTGAYNSPLHFGNGTRLTVT.